This T cell receptor beta chain was recorded in a study of blood T cell repertoires in COVID-19. Study summary: Spain, Italy and the United States supplied samples that represented acute and convalescent COVID-19. From T cells, B-cell-depleted T cells, or PBMCs came the material, which was cDNA or gDNA.

As handled by the study authors: Nucleated cell number was recorded as an estimate derived from reference gene primer amplification. Measured with immunoSEQ multiplex PCR; TCRdb has only the in-frame clones, and not every one. From that table come the V and J calls and clone size; the DNA was used to work out D and trimming. Of about 200,000 clones in the sample, 75% to 90% are singletons; the top ten hold roughly 30%. Germline V gives CDR1 MNHEY, CDR2 SMNVEV (reference sequence). J gave up 8 bases and V 4 bases, and 4 bases lay outside the gene matches. This CDR3 has 15 residues. The sample taken for sequencing was peripheral blood. The V gene is TRBV27, the J gene TRBJ1-6; 11 bases align to TRBD1. This clonotype originated in a man aged 40-49 years with acute or convalescent COVID-19. CDR3 region: CASSSGQGAHSPLHF. The CDR3 DNA reads TGTGCCAGCAGTTCCGGACAGGGGGCGCATTCACCCCTCCACTTT.